These 25 T cell receptor beta chains share one sample of origin, sequenced in a study of CD8 T cells in ankylosing spondylitis (TCRdb year 2017). The receptor library was made with 5' RACE. Sequencing was performed on an Illumina HiSeq 2500. The public reads were quality trimmed at Q25 with fastp and then assembled into clones with MiXCR by TCRdb, keeping productive beta chains. Identical CDR3 proteins give one entry, which carries the most common genes and DNA. This sample lists hundreds of thousands of distinct CDR3 sequences; around 24% were detected once. About 6.9% of the sample comes from the top ten. Sequencing was carried out using blood, either unsorted or a sorted T cell fraction (not recorded which). The receptors originated from a male donor with ankylosing spondylitis or in good health (not recorded which).

Points on this clonotype: It may be a read error: a sequence one base away is much more abundant. J is TRBJ2-1 and V is TRBV5-5; TRBD1 agrees at 9 bases. The germline gives CDR1 SGHKS, CDR2 YYEKEE (reference sequence). The CDR3 spans 16 residues. With 2 bases clipped from V and 2 bases from J, the junction kept 5 bases outside the gene matches. CDR3 protein: CASSFATGGAYNEQFF. The DNA for the CDR3 is TGTGCCAGCAGCTTCGCCACAGGGGGCGCCTACAATGAGCAGTTCTTC.

CDR3 amino acids: CSVGQGADTQYF. The CDR3 nucleotides are TGCAGCGTAGGACAGGGCGCAGATACGCAGTATTTT. This chain joins TRBV29-1 and TRBJ2-3; the match to TRBD1 covers 8 bases. The CDR3 has 12 amino acids. The trim removed 6 bases at V and 4 bases at J, leaving 3 bases unmatched. CDR1 SQVTM and CDR2 ANQGSEA come from the germline V gene.

This clonotype was observed at least ten times. J is TRBJ1-2 and V is TRBV20-1, with a tentative D call TRBD1 (5 bases). V was cut by 4 bases and J by 4 bases, with 10 bases left in between. The germline gives CDR1 DFQATT, CDR2 SNEGSKA (reference sequence). CDR3 length: 12 amino acids. The CDR3 protein is CSAIQGRYGYTF. CDR3 coding DNA: TGCAGTGCTATTCAGGGTCGCTATGGCTACACCTTC.

This clonotype was seen a few times. CDR3 nucleotide sequence: TGCGCCAGCAGCTTGGACCGGGACAGGGGGCGTCTGGATGAAAAACTGTTTTTT. Its translation: CASSLDRDRGRLDEKLFF. The chain recombines TRBV5-1 with TRBJ1-4; 12 bases line up with TRBD1. CDR1 SGHRS and CDR2 YFSETQ come from the germline V gene. V shed 0 bases and J 6 bases; nucleotides not matched to a gene: 9. There are 18 residues in the CDR3.

The chain employs TRBV5-5 and TRBJ2-1; possible D gene TRBD2, 5 bases. V was cut by 0 bases and J by 0 bases, with 13 bases left in between. The CDR3 runs to 17 residues. Germline CDR1 and CDR2: SGHKS and YYEKEE (reference sequence). The CDR3 nucleotides read TGTGCCAGCAGCTTGGGCTCCGGGGAGAGCTCCTACAATGAGCAGTTCTTC. Residues: CASSLGSGESSYNEQFF.

This clonotype was recorded at least ten times. This rearrangement joins TRBV5-1 to TRBJ2-1; 14 nucleotides line up with TRBD2. The trim removed 4 bases at V and 7 bases at J, leaving 4 bases unmatched. The CDR3 sequence is 15 residues long. Germline CDR1 is SGHRS and CDR2 is YFSETQ. CDR3 coding DNA: TGCGCCAGCAGCCAGACTAGCGGGAGGGGAAATGAGCAGTTCTTC. Amino acids: CASSQTSGRGNEQFF.

This clonotype occurred a few times. The chain links TRBV20-1 to TRBJ2-7; maybe TRBD2 (5 bases). CDR3 length equals 12 residues. V shed 3 bases and J shed 3 bases, with 9 bases lying between them. CDR1 is DFQATT, CDR2 SNEGSKA, per germline (reference sequence). This CDR3 reads CSARREIYEQYF. The CDR3 DNA follows: TGCAGTGCTAGGAGGGAGATCTACGAGCAGTACTTC.

This clonotype was seen ten or more times. V is TRBV12-3 or TRBV12-4 and J is TRBJ2-1; 12 bases line up with TRBD2. Unmatched junction bases numbered 5, after V lost 5 bases and J lost 3 bases. The CDR3 is 16 residues long. The CDR3 loop reads CASSPRLAGDYNEQFF. CDR3 in DNA: TGTGCCAGCAGTCCTCGACTAGCGGGGGACTACAATGAGCAGTTCTTC.

This clonotype was counted a few times. The J gene is TRBJ2-5, the V gene TRBV5-1; 9 bases agree with TRBD1. CDR3 size: 16 residues. Trimming removed 4 bases from V and 2 bases from J; junction bases left unmatched: 9. The V gene's germline CDR1 is SGHRS and CDR2 YFSETQ. DNA of the CDR3: TGCGCCAGCAGCCCGAATCCGGGACAGGGACAAGAGACCCAGTACTTC. Translated: CASSPNPGQGQETQYF.

This clonotype showed up many times. V usage is TRBV20-1 and J usage is TRBJ2-1, with 8 bases matching TRBD2. V was pared by 3 bases and J by 7 bases, with 14 bases of the junction left unmatched. This CDR3 contains 16 residues. Germline assignment: CDR1 DFQATT and CDR2 SNEGSKA (reference sequence). The CDR3 sequence: CSARGQRAGVGNEQFF. The CDR3 DNA follows: TGCAGTGCTAGGGGACAAAGAGCGGGAGTGGGGAATGAGCAGTTCTTC.

This clonotype has at least ten counts. The V call is TRBV5-1, the J call TRBJ2-4; 11 bases are shared with TRBD2. V dropped 1 base and J dropped 0; count of bases not matched to a gene: 9. CDR1 is SGHRS and CDR2 is YFSETQ in the germline V gene. The CDR3 runs to 19 residues. CDR3: CASSLSGTSGVKAKNIQYF. CDR3 bases: TGCGCCAGCAGCTTGTCCGGGACTAGCGGAGTGAAAGCCAAAAACATTCAGTACTTC.

In its sample, this clonotype was seen many times. One end of the junction is discordant with germline, which a read error may explain. The J gene is TRBJ2-5, the V gene TRBV7-7, with a possible D match to TRBD1 (6 bases). Germline V lookup: CDR1 SSHAT, CDR2 FNYEAQ (reference sequence). The CDR3 totals 14 residues. The CDR3 bases are TGTGCTAGCAGCTTAGATCAGGGGCTAGAGACCCAGTACTTC. It specifies CASSLDQGLETQYF.

This clonotype came up many times. The rearrangement uses TRBV12-3 or TRBV12-4 and TRBJ1-3; 7 bases map to TRBD1. V lost 6 bases and J lost 4; bases outside the gene matches: 6. The CDR3 totals 14 residues. CDR3 loop: CASRYGTEGNTIYF. The CDR3 DNA is TGTGCCAGCAGATATGGGACAGAAGGAAACACCATATATTTT.

The table lists this clonotype with many counts. This CDR3 is CSVGILGQKPVGYTF. The CDR3 region has the DNA TGCAGCGTTGGGATTTTGGGACAGAAACCGGTGGGCTACACCTTC. The gene calls are TRBV29-1 and TRBJ1-2; 7 nucleotides agree with TRBD1. Germline trimming cut 4 bases from V and 8 bases from J; bases unmatched to any gene: 16. The CDR3 covers 15 residues. Germline CDR1 reads SQVTM; CDR2 reads ANQGSEA.

This clonotype has just a few counts. V and J are TRBV7-9 and TRBJ2-5; 10 bases line up with TRBD2. Germline CDR1 SEHNR, CDR2 FQNEAQ (reference sequence). The V and J ends lost 3 bases and 4 bases, in that order; junction bases with no gene match: 5. This CDR3 comprises 15 residues. The CDR3 DNA sequence: TGTGCCAGCAGCTTCATAGCGGGAGGCATAGAGACCCAGTACTTC. Translating it yields CASSFIAGGIETQYF. Full variable domain (missing parts from reference TRBV7-9 and TRBJ2-5): DTGVSQNPRHKITKRGQNVTFRCDPISEHNRLYWYRQTLGQGPEFLTYFQNEAQLEKSRLLSDRFSAERPKGSFSTLEIQRTEQGDSAMYLCASSFIAGGIETQYFGPGTRLLVL.

This clonotype was counted many times. V usage is TRBV29-1 and J usage is TRBJ1-1, with D unclear. Deletions cut 7 bases from V and 1 base from J, with 10 bases between. The CDR3 is 12 amino acids. Germline V gene sequence: CDR1 SQVTM, CDR2 ANQGSEA. CDR3 residues: CSAEQQNTEAFF. The CDR3 nucleotides are TGCAGCGCAGAACAGCAGAACACTGAAGCTTTCTTT.

This chain uses TRBV6-1 with TRBJ1-2, with 7 nucleotides matching TRBD1. The CDR3 totals 14 residues. The germline V gene encodes CDR1 MNHNS and CDR2 SASEGT. V lost 6 bases and J lost 0; bases outside the gene matches: 4. As DNA, the CDR3 is TGTGCCAGCAGACGACAGGGAGCTAACTATGGCTACACCTTC. Translating it yields CASRRQGANYGYTF.

This clonotype has at least ten counts. Sequence at one end of the junction differs from germline and may be a read error. V usage is TRBV6-2 or TRBV6-3 and J usage is TRBJ1-2; 8 nucleotides match TRBD1. This CDR3 contains 15 residues. Germline V lookup: CDR1 MNHEY, CDR2 SVGEGT. CDR3 sequence reads: CASTYGQGINYGYTF. The CDR3, as DNA: TGTGCCAGCACTTACGGACAGGGAATTAACTATGGCTACACCTTC.

J is TRBJ2-4 and V is TRBV29-1; tentatively, D is TRBD1 or TRBD2 (5 bases each). CDR3 size: 15 residues. Looked up from germline, CDR1 is SQVTM and CDR2 is ANQGSEA. The V end was cut by 6 bases, the J end by 0 bases, with 15 bases between. This chain's CDR3 is CSVYGTFRAKNIQYF. The DNA for the CDR3 is TGCAGCGTGTACGGGACCTTTCGAGCCAAAAACATTCAGTACTTC. The entire variable domain, with the rest obtained from reference TRBV29-1 and TRBJ2-4, is as follows: SAVISQKPSRDICQRGTSLTIQCQVDSQVTMMFWYRQQPGQSLTLIATANQGSEATYESGFVIDKFPISRPNLTFSTLTVSNMSPEDSSIYLCSVYGTFRAKNIQYFGAGTRLSVL.

The gene calls are TRBV7-2 and TRBJ2-4; tentatively, D is TRBD1 (5 bases). CDR1 and CDR2 from the germline V gene are SGHTA and FQGNSA. V was trimmed by 2 bases and J by 0 bases, leaving 11 bases between them. The CDR3 is 16 residues long. CDR3 DNA sequence: TGTGCCAGCAGCTTACAGGGATTACTAGCCAAAAACATTCAGTACTTC. As protein: CASSLQGLLAKNIQYF. Supplemented by reference TRBV7-2 and TRBJ2-4, the full variable domain reads GAGVSQSPSNKVTEKGKDVELRCDPISGHTALYWYRQSLGQGLEFLIYFQGNSAPDKSGLPSDRFSAERTGGSVSTLTIQRTQQEDSAVYLCASSLQGLLAKNIQYFGAGTRLSVL.

The chain links TRBV28 to TRBJ1-1; no definite D call. CDR3 length: 15 amino acids. Trimming pared 4 bases from V and 0 bases from J, leaving 12 bases between. Germline CDR1 reads MDHEN; CDR2 reads SYDVKM. The chain's CDR3 is CASSYPRTMNTEAFF. CDR3 sequence (DNA): TGTGCCAGCAGTTACCCTAGGACGATGAACACTGAAGCTTTCTTT.

As to this clonotype: A read error may be the cause here, since a much bigger clone is one base away. The chain carries TRBV20-1 and TRBJ2-1; 10 bases fit TRBD1. The junction had 6 bases not matched to a gene; V was cut back by 5 bases and J by 2 bases. Looked up from germline, CDR1 is DFQATT and CDR2 is SNEGSKA (reference sequence). The CDR3 has 15 amino acids. The CDR3 DNA sequence: TGCAGTGCTGGGGACAGGGGTGTCGCCTACAATGAGCAGTTCTTC. Translation gives CSAGDRGVAYNEQFF.

This clonotype showed up many times. CDR3 loop: CSATRESHEQFF. CDR3 bases: TGCAGTGCTACTCGGGAGTCGCATGAGCAGTTCTTC. V usage is TRBV20-1 and J usage is TRBJ2-1, with D tentatively TRBD2 (6 bases). V lost 4 bases to trimming and J lost 8 bases, with 12 bases between them. This CDR3 comprises 12 residues. Germline CDR1 DFQATT, CDR2 SNEGSKA (reference sequence).

The V gene is TRBV20-1, the J gene TRBJ2-1, with 7 bases lining up with TRBD1. V lost 4 bases to trimming and J lost 12 bases; unmatched junction nucleotides: 15. Germline-derived CDR1 and CDR2 are DFQATT and SNEGSKA (reference sequence). The CDR3 sequence is 14 residues long. CDR3 protein: CSATPDRSYGGQFF. The CDR3 bases are TGCAGTGCTACCCCGGACAGGTCCTATGGGGGGCAGTTCTTC.

This clonotype was seen at least ten times. The chain combines TRBV12-3 or TRBV12-4 with TRBJ2-1; TRBD2 matches at 8 bases. This CDR3 has 15 amino acids. Trimming at V came to 5 bases and at J to 4 bases, leaving 7 bases not matched to a gene. CDR3 bases: TGTGCCAGCAGTCTAAAAGCGGGAGCGTACAATGAGCAGTTCTTC. Translated: CASSLKAGAYNEQFF.